This T cell receptor (beta chain) was identified during a study of cytomegalovirus exposure and HLA in healthy donors. Whole-study context: The Caucasian-associated ancestry cluster contained about 80% of the roughly 400 genotyped donors. Study results and caveats: Sequence variants that were highly shared formed a cluster that was likely a sequencing artifact. It was confirmed in vitro that three of the CMV-associated chains were specific for CMV antigens. An Asian-associated ancestry cluster reportedly showed fewer N-insertions than the approximately 650-donor mean in a later analysis.

The PCR made use of 60 Vbeta and 13 Jbeta primers. The protocol was immunoSEQ multiplex PCR, while the TCRdb copy is restricted to in-frame clones and leaves out a portion. Of under 200,000 clones listed, 60% to 80% are singletons. The length of the CDR3 is 16 residues. Per germline, CDR1 MDHEN and CDR2 SYDVKM. V gave up 7 bases and J gave up 4 bases; unmatched junction bases: 13. Turning to this clone: Its antigen is unknown.

This rearrangement joins TRBV28 to TRBJ2-1; TRBD2 aligns across 7 bases. Sequencing was done on a sample of PBMCs. This TCR was sampled from a man younger than 40 in good health and CMV-seropositive. CDR3 sequence: CASNLAGAAGYNEQFF. The CDR3 coding sequence is TGTGCCAGCAACCTGGCGGGAGCGGCGGGATACAATGAGCAGTTCTTC.